The rows below give T cell receptor beta chains drawn from one sample of a study of blood T cell repertoires in COVID-19. Using immunoSEQ multiplex PCR, the repertoire was profiled, and TCRdb retains in-frame clones only, with some absent. The table has roughly 570,000 clones, around nine tenths seen once. The material sequenced was peripheral blood. These receptors came from a woman between 45 and 60 years old with COVID-19, enrolled during active disease. CDR3s include the opening cysteine and the closing phenylalanine or tryptophan. Expanded clones get a size class; other rows say once, few or many, or leave the size out.

j_call: TRBJ2-7
v_call: TRBV12-2
clone_size: few
cdr3_aa: CASRSPRWLVGRSYEQYF

j_call: TRBJ1-1
v_call: TRBV15
clone_size: few
cdr3_aa: CATSRVRASGTEAFF

j_call: TRBJ1-2
v_call: TRBV29-1
clone_size: .
cdr3_aa: CSVGARHYGYTF

j_call: TRBJ2-7
v_call: TRBV5-1
clone_size: .
cdr3_aa: CASSFKGWQGSYEQYF

j_call: TRBJ1-1
v_call: TRBV5-5
clone_size: once
cdr3_aa: CASSLTGTGVNTEAFF

j_call: TRBJ2-1
v_call: TRBV11-3
clone_size: .
cdr3_aa: CASSLVAGALGEQFF

j_call: TRBJ2-3
v_call: TRBV2
clone_size: .
cdr3_aa: CASRGGSPGDTQYF

j_call: TRBJ1-2
v_call: TRBV27
clone_size: .
cdr3_aa: CASSLAPGGHYTF

j_call: TRBJ1-2
v_call: TRBV19
clone_size: .
cdr3_aa: CASGGGTIGYTF

j_call: TRBJ1-1
v_call: TRBV18
clone_size: .
cdr3_aa: CASSRDRNTEAFF

j_call: TRBJ1-3
v_call: TRBV19
clone_size: .
cdr3_aa: CASRPRDRSSGNTIYF

j_call: TRBJ2-7
v_call: TRBV27
clone_size: .
cdr3_aa: CASSFSAGPYEQYF

j_call: TRBJ1-2
v_call: TRBV5-6
clone_size: .
cdr3_aa: CASSFPTNYGYTF

j_call: TRBJ2-3
v_call: TRBV5-1
clone_size: .
cdr3_aa: CASSLLTEPGTQYF

j_call: TRBJ1-2
v_call: TRBV9
clone_size: few
cdr3_aa: CASSVAGGSSYGYTF

j_call: TRBJ1-1
v_call: TRBV30
clone_size: .
cdr3_aa: CAWRTGLNTEAFF

j_call: TRBJ1-2
v_call: TRBV6-6
clone_size: .
cdr3_aa: CASTETEQNYGYTF

j_call: TRBJ1-1
v_call: TRBV28
clone_size: .
cdr3_aa: CASTRDRDTEAFF

j_call: TRBJ1-1
v_call: TRBV6-6
clone_size: .
cdr3_aa: CASTLSEGAAEAFF

j_call: TRBJ2-7
v_call: TRBV5-4
clone_size: .
cdr3_aa: CASSFPRAGFGEQYF

j_call: TRBJ2-7
v_call: TRBV7-8
clone_size: once
cdr3_aa: CASSFGQGVTYEQYF

j_call: TRBJ1-5
v_call: TRBV2
clone_size: .
cdr3_aa: CASSVSAGNQPQHF

j_call: TRBJ1-3
v_call: TRBV29-1
clone_size: .
cdr3_aa: CSVGGRMLDTIYF

j_call: TRBJ2-1
v_call: TRBV13
clone_size: .
cdr3_aa: CASSEVGPGYNEQFF

j_call: TRBJ1-2
v_call: TRBV7-6
clone_size: .
cdr3_aa: CASSSGGGRREDYGYTF

j_call: TRBJ2-7
v_call: TRBV11-2
clone_size: .
cdr3_aa: CASSTGTGAYEQYF

j_call: TRBJ1-2
v_call: TRBV29-1
clone_size: .
cdr3_aa: CSVGQLNYGYTF

j_call: TRBJ2-1
v_call: TRBV6-6
clone_size: .
cdr3_aa: CASSPGTVHEQFF

j_call: TRBJ2-7
v_call: TRBV4-1
clone_size: once
cdr3_aa: CASSQPDRTGVNSEQYF

j_call: TRBJ2-3
v_call: TRBV7-2
clone_size: .
cdr3_aa: CASSLFKADTDTQYF

j_call: TRBJ1-5
v_call: TRBV7-9
clone_size: .
cdr3_aa: CASSSEGTGGNQPQHF

j_call: TRBJ2-1
v_call: TRBV29-1
clone_size: .
cdr3_aa: CSVEGDSSYNEQFF

j_call: TRBJ1-2
v_call: TRBV24-1
clone_size: .
cdr3_aa: CATSECGRGSDGYTF

j_call: TRBJ1-1
v_call: TRBV7-9
clone_size: .
cdr3_aa: CASSLAPGGNTEAFF

j_call: TRBJ2-1
v_call: TRBV18
clone_size: .
cdr3_aa: CASSPGQGDEQFF

j_call: TRBJ1-5
v_call: TRBV7-2
clone_size: .
cdr3_aa: CASSFEGGYSNQPQHF

j_call: TRBJ2-7
v_call: TRBV25-1
clone_size: .
cdr3_aa: CASSADGDEQYF

j_call: TRBJ2-3
v_call: TRBV18
clone_size: .
cdr3_aa: CASSPSGGANTQYF

j_call: TRBJ1-2
v_call: TRBV19
clone_size: .
cdr3_aa: CASSIGLGRGGYTF

j_call: TRBJ2-3
v_call: TRBV7-9
clone_size: .
cdr3_aa: CASSLTDTQYF

j_call: TRBJ1-5
v_call: TRBV6-5
clone_size: .
cdr3_aa: CASSSTGPGANQPQHF

j_call: TRBJ1-5
v_call: TRBV2
clone_size: .
cdr3_aa: CASSVYGLADQPQHF

j_call: TRBJ2-6
v_call: TRBV28
clone_size: .
cdr3_aa: CASSLITRANVLTF

j_call: TRBJ1-2
v_call: TRBV29-1
clone_size: .
cdr3_aa: CSARTGNGYTF

j_call: TRBJ1-1
v_call: TRBV6-5
clone_size: .
cdr3_aa: CASRSQGASVDEAFF

j_call: TRBJ2-1
v_call: TRBV6-5
clone_size: .
cdr3_aa: CASSLLGGGEQFF

j_call: TRBJ1-1
v_call: TRBV25-1
clone_size: once
cdr3_aa: CASSGGRMNTEAFF

j_call: TRBJ2-7
v_call: TRBV5-1
clone_size: .
cdr3_aa: CASSWETQGVGSEQYF